This entry lists 17 T cell receptor beta chains sequenced from one sample in a study of cytomegalovirus exposure and HLA in healthy donors. Assay: immunoSEQ multiplex PCR; the TCRdb copy retains only in-frame clones and omits some. The repertoire holds approximately 110,000 clones, about 85% seen once, with around 4.1% in the top ten. The sequenced material came from PBMCs. Receptors were obtained from a woman aged 18-29 years in good health and CMV-seropositive.

The J gene is TRBJ1-1, the V gene TRBV18, with 7 bases lining up with TRBD1. Unmatched junction bases numbered 3, after V lost 3 bases and J lost 2 bases. The CDR3 loop spans 14 amino acids. CDR1 is KGHSH and CDR2 is LQKENI in the germline V gene. The CDR3, as DNA: TGTGCCAGCTCACCCCGACAGGGAAACACTGAAGCTTTCTTT. This encodes CASSPRQGNTEAFF.

This chain links TRBV6-1 with TRBJ2-5; D not resolved. Between the trimmed V and J ends, which lost 8 bases and 5 bases, there was a span of 12 bases. Germline-derived CDR1 and CDR2 are MNHNS and SASEGT. CDR3 length equals 12 residues. The CDR3, as DNA: TGTGCCAGCTCAAGTATTCGGGAGACCCAGTACTTC. Residues: CASSSIRETQYF.

The chain recombines TRBV5-1 with TRBJ1-2; 7 bases are shared with TRBD1. The CDR3 is made up of 13 amino acids. The V and J ends lost 4 bases and 6 bases, in that order; junction bases with no gene match: 6. Germline V gives CDR1 SGHRS, CDR2 YFSETQ. This chain's CDR3 is CASSATQGNGYTF. The CDR3 nucleotides are TGCGCCAGCAGCGCCACACAGGGGAATGGCTACACCTTC.

V and J are TRBV9 and TRBJ2-2; 7 nucleotides agree with TRBD2. This CDR3 is built from 15 residues. CDR1 SGDLS and CDR2 YYNGEE come from the germline V gene. J lost 4 bases, V lost 3 bases, and 6 bases had no gene match. The CDR3 nucleotides read TGTGCCAGCAGCGCTCCCGGGACTACCACCGGGGAGCTGTTTTTT. It translates to CASSAPGTTTGELFF.

The chain recombines TRBV2 with TRBJ2-3; TRBD2 matches 11 bases. Germline V gene lookup returns CDR1 SNHLY and CDR2 FYNNEI. The V and J ends lost 3 bases and 4 bases, in that order; junction bases with no gene match: 6. The CDR3 is 16 residues long. CDR3 sequence: CASSDLLAGVPDTQYF. CDR3 bases: TGTGCCAGCAGTGACCTACTAGCGGGAGTGCCAGATACGCAGTATTTT.

The V call is TRBV15, the J call TRBJ1-1; D ambiguous. Germline lookup yields CDR1 LNHNV and CDR2 YYDKDF (reference sequence). V lost 0 bases, J lost 6 bases, and 14 bases lay in between. This CDR3 contains 15 residues. In DNA, the CDR3 is TGTGCCACCAGCAGAGACGGACTCGTGTGGGCTGAAGCTTTCTTT. This encodes CATSRDGLVWAEAFF. The variable domain in full, with the rest retrieved from reference TRBV15 and TRBJ1-1, is DAMVIQNPRYQVTQFGKPVTLSCSQTLNHNVMYWYQQKSSQAPKLLFHYYDKDFNNEADTPDNFQSRRPNTSFCFLDIRSPGLGDTAMYLCATSRDGLVWAEAFFGQGTRLTVV.

CDR3 residues: CSVHRGFEQYF. In DNA, the CDR3 is TGCAGCGTTCACAGGGGGTTTGAGCAGTACTTC. This chain joins TRBV29-1 and TRBJ2-7, with TRBD1 identical over 8 bases. J was trimmed by 7 bases and V by 5 bases; bases with no gene match: 4. The V gene's germline CDR1 is SQVTM and CDR2 ANQGSEA. The CDR3 runs 11 residues.

The rearrangement uses TRBV7-9 and TRBJ2-1, with TRBD2 matching 7 bases. Germline V gives CDR1 SEHNR, CDR2 FQNEAQ (reference sequence). The junction had 3 bases not matched to a gene; V was cut back by 2 bases and J by 5 bases. CDR3 length: 14 amino acids. CDR3 DNA sequence: TGTGCCAGCAGCTTAAGGCTAGCGGACAATGAGCAGTTCTTC. Its translation is CASSLRLADNEQFF.

CDR3 sequence reads: CASSVGLAGGSTDTQYF. CDR3 nucleotides: TGTGCCAGCAGCGTAGGACTAGCGGGCGGAAGCACAGATACGCAGTATTTT. The chain combines TRBV9 with TRBJ2-3; 10 positions agree with TRBD2. J lost 0 bases, V lost 0 bases, and 4 bases had no gene match. The CDR3 totals 17 residues. CDR1 and CDR2 (germline): SGDLS, YYNGEE.

The J gene is TRBJ1-2, the V gene TRBV11-2; 7 nucleotides match TRBD1. Germline V CDR1 and CDR2: SGHAT, FQNNGV. J gave up 7 bases and V 2 bases, and 10 bases lay outside the gene matches. The CDR3 is 15 residues long. Written as DNA, the CDR3 is TGTGCCAGCAGCTTAAGGATGGAGGGGGCACTTGGCTACACCTTC. As protein: CASSLRMEGALGYTF.

The V and J genes are TRBV15 and TRBJ1-1, with TRBD1 matching over 9 bases. The V gene's germline CDR1 is LNHNV and CDR2 YYDKDF (reference sequence). With 3 bases clipped from V and 5 bases from J, the junction kept 4 bases outside the gene matches. This CDR3 is 14 amino acids long. The CDR3 here is CATSRTGGRTEAFF. For the CDR3, the DNA is TGTGCCACCAGCAGGACAGGGGGAAGGACTGAAGCTTTCTTT.

This sequence joins TRBV19 and TRBJ1-1, with D possibly matching TRBD1 (5 bases). The CDR3 runs to 12 residues. The V gene lost 9 bases and the J gene lost 4 bases, with 12 bases spanning the gap. Germline values: CDR1 LNHDA, CDR2 SQIVND (reference sequence). The CDR3 coding sequence is TGTGCCAGCGCAATGCAGGGCACTGAAGCTTTCTTT. As protein: CASAMQGTEAFF.

This clone was detected only a few times. This chain links TRBV5-1 with TRBJ2-5, with TRBD1 matching over 9 bases. Trimming at V came to 3 bases and at J to 5 bases, leaving 2 bases not matched to a gene. CDR3 length equals 13 residues. Germline loops: CDR1 SGHRS, CDR2 YFSETQ. The CDR3 loop reads CASSWDRVETQYF. Written as DNA, the CDR3 is TGCGCCAGCAGCTGGGACAGGGTTGAGACCCAGTACTTC.

This sequence joins TRBV5-1 and TRBJ2-6; D gene unclear. V was pared by 3 bases and J by 8 bases, with 18 bases between. The germline CDR1 and CDR2 sequences are SGHRS and YFSETQ. This CDR3 comprises 16 residues. The CDR3 DNA is TGCGCCAGCAGCTCCCCTCCAAAGATGGAGCCCAACGTCCTGACTTTC. As protein: CASSSPPKMEPNVLTF.

V is TRBV18 and J is TRBJ2-3; 7 bases agree with TRBD1. The trim removed 6 bases at V and 5 bases at J, leaving 11 bases unmatched. Germline lookup yields CDR1 KGHSH and CDR2 LQKENI. The CDR3 length is 15 residues. The CDR3 nucleotides read TGTGCCAGCTCTCATAACAGGGGCTCAGGAGATACGCAGTATTTT. It encodes CASSHNRGSGDTQYF.

This chain joins TRBV29-1 and TRBJ1-1; no clear D gene. The CDR3 length is 12 residues. The germline gives CDR1 SQVTM, CDR2 ANQGSEA. V dropped 0 bases and J dropped 3 bases, with 5 bases sitting between them. CDR3 residues: CSVEDRDTEAFF. Here the CDR3 DNA reads TGCAGCGTTGAAGATCGGGACACTGAAGCTTTCTTT.

The chain is built from TRBV11-1 and TRBJ2-3; the D gene is possibly TRBD2 (5 bases). Looked up from germline, CDR1 is SGHAT and CDR2 is FQDESV (reference sequence). This CDR3 has 14 residues. V lost 4 bases and J lost 4, with 12 bases in between. The CDR3: CASSSDLPADTQYF. The CDR3, as DNA: TGTGCCAGCAGCTCGGACTTGCCCGCAGATACGCAGTATTTT.